This T cell receptor (beta chain) was profiled in a study of early T cells in non-severe SARS-CoV-2 infection. In the study overall: Sequencing of unsorted whole blood was done on bulk RNA, leaving chains unpaired.

Germline loops: CDR1 SGHTA, CDR2 FQGTGA. The CDR3 loop spans 14 amino acids. Study findings and constraints: VDJdb matching, biased toward anti-spike CD8 responses, missed private and CD4 specificities.

The sample holds a few counts of this clonotype. Its target is not known. One end of the junction fails to match germline, which may point to a read error. The TCR library protocol attached unique molecular identifiers to the individual cDNA molecules. Each CDR3 protein gets one entry after TCRdb re-called the 5' RACE reads with MiXCR. The sample holds 45,000 to 50,000 distinct CDR3 sequences, around 6.9% seen once. This TCR derives from an adult who was a healthcare worker with PCR-confirmed SARS-CoV-2 infection or an uninfected control (not recorded which). The rearrangement uses TRBV7-3 and TRBJ1-1, with TRBD1 as a possible D gene (5 bases). The input for sequencing was whole blood, taken at baseline. In DNA, the CDR3 is TGTGCCAGCAGCCTAACTGGTGGGGCGACTGAAGCTTTCTTT. As protein: CASSLTGGATEAFF.